This entry concerns a single TCR beta chain. After removal of 6 bases from V and 0 bases from J, the junction contained 8 bases not matched to a gene. The CDR3 spans 15 residues. CDR1 is MNHEY and CDR2 is SVGAGI in the germline V gene. Tens of thousands of T cell genomes, or around 180 ng DNA, went into the sorted-subset replicate PCRs. Method: immunoSEQ multiplex PCR; TCRdb's copy keeps in-frame clones and lacks some. This table has over a million clones, 60% to 80% appearing once. This sample stems from a study of shared clonotypes between healthy human individuals. This receptor was identified in a man aged 18-30 years in good health. Specimen: memory CD4+ T cells sorted from blood. Regarding subset: CD45RA-negative fraction. The chain combines TRBV6-5 with TRBJ2-7; TRBD2 agrees at 7 bases. CDR3 residues: CASSPGTTHSYEQYF. CDR3 nucleotides: TGTGCCAGCAGCCCCGGGACTACGCACTCCTACGAGCAGTACTTC.